One and the same sample provided the 30 T cell receptor beta chains below, sequenced in a study of cytotoxic CD8 clonotypes in ibrutinib-treated CLL. The repertoire was sequenced with immunoSEQ multiplex PCR; TCRdb's copy has only in-frame clones and lacks some. Of around 70,000 clones in the sample, around 81% were seen once. Sequencing used PBMCs, obtained at disease progression, from a patient treated with ibrutinib. The source is a human donor with chronic lymphocytic leukemia.

The chain uses TRBV6-1 and TRBJ1-5, with unresolved D. The V gene lost 2 bases and the J gene lost 2 bases, with 13 bases spanning the gap. Germline CDR1 reads MNHNS; CDR2 reads SASEGT. There are 16 residues in the CDR3. CDR3: CASSETAAGGNQPQHF. For the CDR3, the DNA is TGTGCCAGCAGTGAAACAGCCGCCGGGGGCAATCAGCCCCAGCATTTT.

The chain combines TRBV27 with TRBJ1-2, with D perhaps TRBD1 (5 bases). CDR3 length: 14 amino acids. Trimming removed 3 bases at V and 6 bases at J, with 14 bases between. Germline CDR1 and CDR2: MNHEY and SMNVEV (reference sequence). As DNA, the CDR3 is TGTGCCAGCAGTTTTAACGGAGGGGAAAATGGCTACACCTTC. Translation: CASSFNGGENGYTF.

The gene calls are TRBV30 and TRBJ2-5, with a tentative D call TRBD2 (5 bases). Trimming left V 2 bases short and J 5 bases short, with 12 bases between. The CDR3 totals 13 residues. Germline CDR1 is GTSNPN and CDR2 is SVGIG (reference sequence). The CDR3 loop is CAWSSGFGETQYF. DNA for the CDR3: TGTGCCTGGAGTAGCGGCTTTGGGGAGACCCAGTACTTC.

The chain combines TRBV6-1 with TRBJ1-3; TRBD1 is a possible D gene (5 bases). The CDR3 contains 13 residues. Germline-derived CDR1 and CDR2 are MNHNS and SASEGT. The V gene lost 6 bases and the J gene lost 3 bases, with 9 bases spanning the gap. Here the CDR3 reads CASRDSDGNTIYF. In DNA, the CDR3 is TGTGCCAGCAGAGACAGCGATGGAAACACCATATATTTT.

This clone was seen a few times. The rearrangement joins TRBV5-4 to TRBJ2-4; D is uncertain. CDR3 length: 15 amino acids. Per the germline V gene, CDR1 is SGHNT and CDR2 is YYREEE (reference sequence). V was cut by 3 bases and J by 0 bases, with 10 bases left in between. The chain's CDR3 is CASSSDLPAKNIQYF. Here the CDR3 DNA reads TGTGCCAGCAGCTCCGACCTACCAGCCAAAAACATTCAGTACTTC. Combining the CDR3 with reference TRBV5-4 and TRBJ2-4 gives the whole variable domain ETGVTQSPTHLIKTRGQQVTLRCSSQSGHNTVSWYQQALGQGPQFIFQYYREEENGRGNFPPRFSGLQFPNYSSELNVNALELDDSALYLCASSSDLPAKNIQYFGAGTRLSVL.

The gene calls are TRBV29-1 and TRBJ2-6; 7 bases match TRBD1. Germline loops: CDR1 SQVTM, CDR2 ANQGSEA. With V trimmed by 4 bases and J by 1 base, 4 bases remained unmatched. This CDR3 region has 15 residues. The CDR3 protein is CSVATGQSGANVLTF. CDR3 nucleotide sequence: TGCAGCGTTGCGACAGGGCAATCTGGGGCCAACGTCCTGACTTTC.

This clone was observed once. This rearrangement joins TRBV7-9 to TRBJ1-1, with TRBD1 as a possible D gene (6 bases). V was pared by 5 bases and J by 3 bases, with 25 bases between. The CDR3 covers 18 residues. Germline CDR1 and CDR2: SEHNR and FQNEAQ (reference sequence). The CDR3 nucleotides read TGTGCCAGCAGCGGGGGGACACCCGGGGGTACAAGGGACACTGAAGCTTTCTTT. Its translation is CASSGGTPGGTRDTEAFF.

This chain joins TRBV5-4 and TRBJ1-5, with 8 bases aligning to TRBD1. The germline CDR1 and CDR2 sequences are SGHNT and YYREEE (reference sequence). This CDR3 contains 13 residues. Trimming cost V 4 bases and J 5 bases; bases outside gene matches: 2. Here the CDR3 reads CASSLDRDQPQHF. In nucleotides, the CDR3 is TGTGCCAGCAGCCTGGACAGGGATCAGCCCCAGCATTTT.

The rearrangement links TRBV25-1 to TRBJ1-5; D not certain. The germline gives CDR1 MGHDK, CDR2 SYGVNS. V shed 3 bases and J shed 1 base, with 10 bases lying between them. The CDR3 has 15 amino acids. CDR3 in amino acids: CASSEKGLSNQPQHF. CDR3 coding DNA: TGTGCCAGCAGTGAGAAGGGTTTGAGCAATCAGCCCCAGCATTTT.

V gene TRBV5-6 combines with J gene TRBJ2-7; D unclear. CDR1 and CDR2 (germline): SGHDT, YYEEEE. The ends were cut back, 4 bases at V and 3 bases at J, with 11 bases in the middle. The CDR3 extends over 13 amino acids. CDR3 sequence reads: CASSTLDVYEQYF. CDR3 nucleotides: TGTGCCAGCAGCACTTTGGACGTCTACGAGCAGTACTTC. The variable domain in full, with the rest retrieved from reference TRBV5-6 and TRBJ2-7, is DAGVTQSPTHLIKTRGQQVTLRCSPKSGHDTVSWYQQALGQGPQFIFQYYEEEERQRGNFPDRFSGHQFPNYSSELNVNALLLGDSALYLCASSTLDVYEQYFGPGTRLTVT.

This chain's CDR3 is CASSHARADNEQFF. The CDR3 nucleotides are TGCGCCAGCAGCCACGCCCGTGCCGACAATGAGCAGTTCTTC. V gene TRBV4-1 combines with J gene TRBJ2-1; D unresolved. The CDR3 runs to 14 residues. CDR1 is MGHRA, CDR2 YSYEKL, per germline. Trimming pared 3 bases from V and 5 bases from J, leaving 11 bases between.

The chain uses TRBV5-1 and TRBJ2-5, with TRBD2 as a possible D gene (6 bases). Trimming pared 5 bases from V and 2 bases from J, leaving 19 bases between. CDR3 length: 16 residues. From germline, CDR1 is SGHRS and CDR2 YFSETQ. DNA for the CDR3: TGCGCCAGCAGTCCCGGACACGGCGGGACTCAAGAGACCCAGTACTTC. This encodes CASSPGHGGTQETQYF. Based on the CDR3 plus reference TRBV5-1 and TRBJ2-5, the full variable domain is KAGVTQTPRYLIKTRGQQVTLSCSPISGHRSVSWYQQTPGQGLQFLFEYFSETQRNKGNFPGRFSGRQFSNSRSEMNVSTLELGDSALYLCASSPGHGGTQETQYFGPGTRLLVL.

The chain couples TRBV2 to TRBJ2-7; the D is unclear. The ends were cut back, 4 bases at V and 7 bases at J, with 5 bases in the middle. CDR1 is SNHLY, CDR2 FYNNEI, per germline. The CDR3 is made up of 10 amino acids. The CDR3 region is CASSGREQYF. Here the CDR3 DNA reads TGTGCCAGCAGTGGGCGGGAGCAGTACTTC. Variable domain in full (rest from reference TRBV2 and TRBJ2-7): EPEVTQTPSHQVTQMGQEVILRCVPISNHLYFYWYRQILGQKVEFLVSFYNNEISEKSEIFDDQFSVERPDGSNFTLKIRSTKLEDSAMYFCASSGREQYFGPGTRLTVT.

The chain recombines TRBV5-1 with TRBJ2-1; D remains unclear. The ends were cut back, 4 bases at V and 9 bases at J, with 14 bases in the middle. This CDR3 has 13 amino acids. Germline V gives CDR1 SGHRS, CDR2 YFSETQ. Here the CDR3 reads CASSRKESGEQFF. The CDR3 nucleotides are TGCGCCAGCAGCCGCAAGGAGTCTGGTGAGCAGTTCTTC.

The chain recombines TRBV19 with TRBJ2-5; D perhaps matches TRBD2 (5 bases). V was pared by 2 bases and J by 7 bases, with 20 bases between. From germline, CDR1 is LNHDA and CDR2 SQIVND (reference sequence). There are 16 residues in the CDR3. The CDR3, as DNA: TGTGCCAGTAGTATACGCCTTGCGGGCCGCCGGGGGACCCAGTACTTC. Translating gives CASSIRLAGRRGTQYF.

The V gene is TRBV4-2, the J gene TRBJ2-7; 14 nucleotides match TRBD2. Per the germline V gene, CDR1 is LGHNA and CDR2 is YNFKEQ. The length of the CDR3 is 17 residues. The V segment lost 4 bases and the J segment 6 bases; nucleotides outside the gene matches: 11. The CDR3 region is CASSRENFGLAGGEQYF. The CDR3 nucleotides are TGTGCCAGCAGCCGTGAAAATTTTGGACTAGCGGGAGGCGAGCAGTACTTC.

The CDR3 region is CASSYEVGTNTEAFF. CDR3 bases: TGTGCCAGCAGTTACGAGGTGGGCACGAACACTGAAGCTTTCTTT. The V gene is TRBV6-5, the J gene TRBJ1-1; D is unclear. Germline CDR1 and CDR2: MNHEY and SVGAGI. The CDR3 has 15 amino acids. V was clipped by 2 bases and J by 1 base, with 11 bases between them.

V is TRBV13 and J is TRBJ2-7, with TRBD1 matching over 7 bases. The V gene end was trimmed by 5 bases and the J gene end by 2 bases; junction bases not matched to a gene: 12. The germline V gene encodes CDR1 PRHDT and CDR2 FYEKMQ (reference sequence). CDR3 size: 16 residues. The CDR3 DNA sequence: TGTGCCAGCAGCGCCCGGGGACAGCTAAACACCTACGAGCAGTACTTC. Its protein product is CASSARGQLNTYEQYF.

The V call is TRBV2, the J call TRBJ1-1; the D gene is possibly TRBD1 (6 bases). There are 14 residues in the CDR3. CDR1 SNHLY and CDR2 FYNNEI come from the germline V gene. V shed 7 bases and J shed 0 bases, with 12 bases lying between them. CDR3 nucleotide sequence: TGTGCCAGCATCGCAGGGGAGATGAACACTGAAGCTTTCTTT. Translating it yields CASIAGEMNTEAFF.

This clone is a singleton in its sample. This chain connects TRBV2 to TRBJ1-1; D ambiguous. The CDR3 runs 14 residues. Germline CDR1 and CDR2: SNHLY and FYNNEI. Trimming stripped 3 bases from V and 0 bases from J, with 8 bases between. CDR3 sequence reads: CASSEMVMNTEAFF. The CDR3 DNA reads as TGTGCCAGCAGTGAGATGGTTATGAACACTGAAGCTTTCTTT.

The chain carries TRBV19 and TRBJ1-2; D remains unclear. Trimming stripped 6 bases from V and 6 bases from J, with 17 bases between. The CDR3 length is 14 residues. CDR1 is LNHDA and CDR2 is SQIVND in the germline V gene (reference sequence). CDR3: CASSRPGWGNGYTF. For the CDR3, the DNA is TGTGCCAGTAGCAGGCCCGGGTGGGGAAATGGCTACACCTTC.

The CDR3 nucleotides read TGTGCCAGCTCATCCCGGACGGACTCTGGAAACACCATATATTTT. Its translation is CASSSRTDSGNTIYF. V gene TRBV18 combines with J gene TRBJ1-3; D gene uncertain. This CDR3 region has 15 residues. The V gene lost 5 bases and the J gene lost 0 bases, with 11 bases spanning the gap. CDR1 and CDR2 from the germline V gene are KGHSH and LQKENI.

The rearrangement joins TRBV10-1 to TRBJ1-5, with a tentative D call TRBD1 (5 bases). The V and J ends lost 8 bases and 0 bases respectively, with 14 bases between them. Per germline, CDR1 WNHNN and CDR2 SYGVQD (reference sequence). The CDR3 is made up of 15 amino acids. The CDR3 protein is CASLGPDDSNQPQHF. The CDR3 nucleotides read TGCGCCAGCTTGGGACCCGATGATAGCAATCAGCCCCAGCATTTT.

This clone was counted once. This chain's CDR3 is CASSRTGGTGELFF. CDR3 sequence (DNA): TGTGCCAGCAGCCGGACAGGGGGTACCGGGGAGCTGTTTTTT. The V and J genes are TRBV5-6 and TRBJ2-2; 10 bases line up with TRBD1. CDR1 and CDR2 from the germline V gene are SGHDT and YYEEEE. The J segment lost 5 bases and the V segment lost 4 bases, leaving 2 bases of the junction unmatched. The CDR3 totals 14 residues.

This rearrangement joins TRBV5-1 to TRBJ2-1, with TRBD2 as a possible D gene (5 bases). Germline lookup yields CDR1 SGHRS and CDR2 YFSETQ. This CDR3 has 13 amino acids. V lost 3 bases to trimming and J lost 3 bases, with 7 bases between them. CDR3 amino acids: CASSYRDYNEQFF. The CDR3 DNA follows: TGCGCCAGCAGCTACCGGGACTACAATGAGCAGTTCTTC.

V usage is TRBV29-1 and J usage is TRBJ1-1; D not certain. Trimming left V 8 bases short and J 2 bases short, with 9 bases between. Germline V gene data show CDR1 as SQVTM and CDR2 as ANQGSEA. This CDR3 contains 11 residues. The DNA for the CDR3 is TGCAGCTCCGAACTAAACACTGAAGCTTTCTTT. Amino acids: CSSELNTEAFF.

This clone was observed a single time. The rearrangement uses TRBV2 and TRBJ2-1, with D hard to call. CDR1 and CDR2 from the germline V gene are SNHLY and FYNNEI. V was shortened by 7 bases and J by 7 bases, with 8 bases between the two germline ends. The CDR3 loop spans 11 amino acids. The CDR3 DNA sequence: TGTGCCAGCACTATCACGAATGAGCAGTTCTTC. Its translation: CASTITNEQFF.

The chain has TRBV27 and TRBJ2-1; D perhaps matches TRBD1 (6 bases). The CDR3 extends over 13 amino acids. CDR1 MNHEY and CDR2 SMNVEV come from the germline V gene (reference sequence). Trimming pared 7 bases from V and 9 bases from J, leaving 16 bases between. CDR3 sequence: CASNKIQGGEQFF. The CDR3 DNA reads as TGTGCCAGCAATAAAATACAGGGTGGTGAGCAGTTCTTC.

This rearrangement joins TRBV18 to TRBJ1-5; D is uncertain. The germline CDR1 and CDR2 sequences are KGHSH and LQKENI. V gave up 2 bases and J gave up 3 bases, with 17 bases separating them. The CDR3 extends over 17 amino acids. CDR3 protein: CASSPVGGGKSNQPQHF. For the CDR3, the DNA is TGTGCCAGCTCACCAGTGGGAGGAGGGAAATCCAATCAGCCCCAGCATTTT.

The chain recombines TRBV5-4 with TRBJ2-1; D perhaps matches TRBD1 (6 bases). The CDR3 is 19 amino acids. Germline V CDR1 and CDR2: SGHNT, YYREEE (reference sequence). Trimming shortened V by 3 bases and J by 0 bases, and 22 bases separated the two germline ends. CDR3 in amino acids: CASSSLLGLTGTSYNEQFF. CDR3 coding DNA: TGTGCCAGCAGCTCCTTATTAGGTTTAACAGGGACCTCCTACAATGAGCAGTTCTTC.